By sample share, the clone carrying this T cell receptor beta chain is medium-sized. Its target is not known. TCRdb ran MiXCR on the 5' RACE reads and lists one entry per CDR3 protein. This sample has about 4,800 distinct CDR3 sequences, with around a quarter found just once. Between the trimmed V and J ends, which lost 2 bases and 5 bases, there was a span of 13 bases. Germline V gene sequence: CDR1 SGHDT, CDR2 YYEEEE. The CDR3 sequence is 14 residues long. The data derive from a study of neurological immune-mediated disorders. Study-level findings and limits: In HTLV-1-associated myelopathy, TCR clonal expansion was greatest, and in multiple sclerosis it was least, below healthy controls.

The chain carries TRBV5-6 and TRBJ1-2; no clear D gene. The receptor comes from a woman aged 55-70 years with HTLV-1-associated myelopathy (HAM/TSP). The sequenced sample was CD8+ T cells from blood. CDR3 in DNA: TGTGCCAGCAGCTTATCTGGGTATTATTATGGCTACACCTTC. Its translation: CASSLSGYYYGYTF.